The entry that follows covers one T cell receptor (beta chain) sequence. Its antigen remains unknown. The V and J ends lost 0 bases and 4 bases respectively, with 9 bases between them. This CDR3 is 14 amino acids long. CDR1 and CDR2 (germline): SGHVS, FNYEAQ. This entry comes from a study of CD8+ T cells in alopecia areata. PBMC-derived CD4+ and CD8+ T cells were sorted. Overall study findings and caveats: Scalp repertoires also include resident alphabeta T cells from normal skin.

Extracted from the samples, RNA was reverse transcribed into cDNA to serve as the sequencing template. The assay was immunoSEQ multiplex PCR, and TCRdb's table has in-frame clones only and misses some. The repertoire includes 130,000 to 150,000 clones, approximately 49% of them detected once, and 0.95% to 1% sits in the top ten. V and J are TRBV7-6 and TRBJ2-5; possibly TRBD2 for D (5 bases). The receptor comes from a human donor with alopecia areata. The specimen comprised CD4+ T cells sorted from blood, sampled at week 0. In DNA form, the CDR3 reads TGTGCCAGCAGCTTAGCTGGACGGGGAGAGACCCAGTACTTC. Residues: CASSLAGRGETQYF.